This T cell receptor beta chain appears in the sequencing data of a study of T cell repertoires in cytomegalovirus infection. Across the whole study: Use of recently identified HLA-C-restricted and well-studied HLA-B-restricted CMV epitopes was part of the study. The public TCR beta signatures pointed to both CMV infection and matching HLA type.

This clonotype was counted a few times. Its antigen is currently unknown. TCRdb re-called the reads through MiXCR, storing one row per CDR3 protein. The table has about 770,000 distinct CDR3 sequences, about 29% seen once. General study results and limits: HLA-C-restricted CMV clonotypes gave the most frequent clonotype in two of eight donors.

Germline CDR1 SNHLY, CDR2 FYNNEI. V dropped 6 bases and J dropped 9 bases, with 18 bases sitting between them. The CDR3 has 14 residues. This material consisted of cultured CD8+ T cells from PBMCs, taken from culture after CMV antigen stimulation. The TCR sequence derives from a human donor in good health (CMV status not recorded). Some clones in this sample may be carry-over from other donors' samples. The V and J genes are TRBV2 and TRBJ1-5, with TRBD1 as a possible D gene (6 bases). As DNA, the CDR3 is TGTGCCAGCAGATGGACAGATTCGAGCCCGCCCCAGCATTTT. Residues: CASRWTDSSPPQHF.